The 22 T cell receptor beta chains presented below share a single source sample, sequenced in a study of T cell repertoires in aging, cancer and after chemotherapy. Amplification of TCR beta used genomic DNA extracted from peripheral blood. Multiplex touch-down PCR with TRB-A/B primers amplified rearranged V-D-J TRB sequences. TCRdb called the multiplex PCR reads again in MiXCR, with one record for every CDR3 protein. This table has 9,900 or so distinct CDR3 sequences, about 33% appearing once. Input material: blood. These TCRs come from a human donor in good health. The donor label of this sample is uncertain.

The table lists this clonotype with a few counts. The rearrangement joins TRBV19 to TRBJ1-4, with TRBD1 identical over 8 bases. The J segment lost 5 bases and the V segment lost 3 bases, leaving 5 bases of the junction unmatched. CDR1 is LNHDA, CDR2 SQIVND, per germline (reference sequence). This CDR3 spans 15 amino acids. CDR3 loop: CASSIDRGENEKLFF. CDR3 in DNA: TGTGCCAGTAGTATCGACAGGGGCGAAAATGAAAAACTGTTTTTT.

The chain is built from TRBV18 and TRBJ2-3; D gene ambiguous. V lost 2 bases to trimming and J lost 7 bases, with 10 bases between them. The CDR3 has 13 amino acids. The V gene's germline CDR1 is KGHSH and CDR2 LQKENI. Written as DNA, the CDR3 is TGTGCCAGCTCACCAGACGGTCTAAATACGCAGTATTTT. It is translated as CASSPDGLNTQYF.

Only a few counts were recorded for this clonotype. CDR3 region: CASSFRGPQYNEQFF. In nucleotides, the CDR3 is TGTGCCAGCAGTTTCAGGGGGCCACAGTACAATGAGCAGTTCTTC. The genes are TRBV6-2 or TRBV6-3 and TRBJ2-1; TRBD1 matches at 8 bases. This CDR3 comprises 15 residues. V shed 4 bases, J shed 4 bases, and the junction held 6 bases outside the gene matches. CDR1 and CDR2 (germline): MNHEY, SVGEGT.

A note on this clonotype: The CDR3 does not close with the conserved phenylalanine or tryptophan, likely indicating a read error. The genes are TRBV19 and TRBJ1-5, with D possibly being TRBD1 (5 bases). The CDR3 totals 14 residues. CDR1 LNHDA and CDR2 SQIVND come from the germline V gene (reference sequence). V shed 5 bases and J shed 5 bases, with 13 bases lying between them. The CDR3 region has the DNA TGTGCCAGTAGTCCTCAGACAGTGTATCAGCCCCAGCATCTT. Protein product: CASSPQTVYQPQHL.

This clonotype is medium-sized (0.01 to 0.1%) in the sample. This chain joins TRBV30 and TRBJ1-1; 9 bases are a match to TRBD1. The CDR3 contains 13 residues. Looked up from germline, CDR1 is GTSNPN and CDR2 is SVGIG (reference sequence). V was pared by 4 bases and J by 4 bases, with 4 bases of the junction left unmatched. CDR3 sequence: CAWMGQGFTEAFF. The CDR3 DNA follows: TGTGCCTGGATGGGACAGGGTTTCACTGAAGCTTTCTTT.

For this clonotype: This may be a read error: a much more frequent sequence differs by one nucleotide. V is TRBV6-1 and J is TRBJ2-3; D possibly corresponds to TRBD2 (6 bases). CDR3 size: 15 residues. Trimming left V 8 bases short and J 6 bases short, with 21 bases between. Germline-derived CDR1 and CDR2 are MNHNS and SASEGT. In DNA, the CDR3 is TGTGCCAGCTGCAAGGGGATCCGCGCGGGGGATACGCAGTATTTT. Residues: CASCKGIRAGDTQYF.

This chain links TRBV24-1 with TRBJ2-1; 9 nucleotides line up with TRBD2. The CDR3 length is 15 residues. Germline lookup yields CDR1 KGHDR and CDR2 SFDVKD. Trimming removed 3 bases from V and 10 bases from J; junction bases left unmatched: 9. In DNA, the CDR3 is TGTGCCACCAGTGATCCGAATACCCTAGCGGGAGAGCAGTTCTTC. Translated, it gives CATSDPNTLAGEQFF.

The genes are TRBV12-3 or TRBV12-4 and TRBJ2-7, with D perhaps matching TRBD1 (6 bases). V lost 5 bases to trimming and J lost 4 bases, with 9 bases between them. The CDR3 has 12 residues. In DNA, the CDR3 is TGTGCCAGCAGTCCCGGACAGTACGAGCAGTACTTC. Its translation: CASSPGQYEQYF.

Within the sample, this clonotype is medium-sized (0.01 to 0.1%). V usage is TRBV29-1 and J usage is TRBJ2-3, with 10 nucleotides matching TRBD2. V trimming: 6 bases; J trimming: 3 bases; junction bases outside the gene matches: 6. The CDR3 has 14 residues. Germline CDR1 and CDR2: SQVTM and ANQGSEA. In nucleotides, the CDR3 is TGCAGCGTAGCTCCGGGACTAGCGACAGATACGCAGTATTTT. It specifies CSVAPGLATDTQYF.

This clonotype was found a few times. The CDR3 protein is CASSVRNVGNYGYTF. The CDR3 DNA follows: TGTGCCAGTAGTGTCCGTAACGTCGGCAACTATGGCTACACCTTC. V gene TRBV19 combines with J gene TRBJ1-2; D gene ambiguous. The length of the CDR3 is 15 residues. The germline gives CDR1 LNHDA, CDR2 SQIVND (reference sequence). V was pared by 5 bases and J by 2 bases, with 15 bases between.

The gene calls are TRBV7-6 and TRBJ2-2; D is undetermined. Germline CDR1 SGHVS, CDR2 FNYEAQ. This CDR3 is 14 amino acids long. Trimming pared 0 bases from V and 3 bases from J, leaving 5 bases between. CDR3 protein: CASSLARDTGELFF. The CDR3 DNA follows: TGTGCCAGCAGCTTAGCGCGAGACACCGGGGAGCTGTTTTTT.

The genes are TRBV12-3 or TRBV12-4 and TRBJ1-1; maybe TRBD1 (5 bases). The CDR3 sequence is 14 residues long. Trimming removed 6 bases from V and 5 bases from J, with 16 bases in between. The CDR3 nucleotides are TGTGCCAGCAGACCGGGACCCAGCGTAACTGAAGCTTTCTTT. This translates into CASRPGPSVTEAFF.

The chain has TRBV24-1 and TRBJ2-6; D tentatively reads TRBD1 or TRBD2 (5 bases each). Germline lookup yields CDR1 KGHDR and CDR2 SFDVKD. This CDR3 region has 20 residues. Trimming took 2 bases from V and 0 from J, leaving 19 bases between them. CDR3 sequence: CATSDSGPGTPSSGANVLTF. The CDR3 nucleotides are TGTGCCACCAGTGATTCGGGGCCCGGGACCCCGAGCTCTGGGGCCAACGTCCTGACTTTC.

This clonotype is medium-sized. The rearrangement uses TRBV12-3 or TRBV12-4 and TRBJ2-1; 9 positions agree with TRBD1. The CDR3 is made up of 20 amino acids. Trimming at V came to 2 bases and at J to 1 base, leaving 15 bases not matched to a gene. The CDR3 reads CASSLWAGQGSVGSYNEQFF. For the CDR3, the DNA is TGTGCCAGCAGTTTATGGGCGGGACAGGGTAGTGTCGGGTCCTACAATGAGCAGTTCTTC.

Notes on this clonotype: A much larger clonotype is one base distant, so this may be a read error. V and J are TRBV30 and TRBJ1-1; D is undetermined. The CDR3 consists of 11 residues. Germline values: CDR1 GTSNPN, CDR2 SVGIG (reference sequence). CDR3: CAWGVPGGAFF. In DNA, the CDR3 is TGTGCCTGGGGTGTACCGGGCGGGGCTTTCTTT.

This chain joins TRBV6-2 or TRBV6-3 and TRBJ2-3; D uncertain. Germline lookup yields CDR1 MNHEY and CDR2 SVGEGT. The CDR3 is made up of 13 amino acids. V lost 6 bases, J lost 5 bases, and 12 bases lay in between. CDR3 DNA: TGTGCCAGCAGACCTCTCTCCGTAGATACGCAGTATTTT. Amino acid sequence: CASRPLSVDTQYF.

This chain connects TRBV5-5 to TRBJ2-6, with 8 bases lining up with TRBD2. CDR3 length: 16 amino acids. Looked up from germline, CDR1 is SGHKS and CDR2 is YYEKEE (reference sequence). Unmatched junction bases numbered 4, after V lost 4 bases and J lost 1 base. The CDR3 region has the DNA TGTGCCAGCAGCCAAGCGGGGGCGTCTGGGGCCAACGTCCTGACTTTC. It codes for CASSQAGASGANVLTF. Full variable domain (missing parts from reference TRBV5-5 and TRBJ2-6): DAGVTQSPTHLIKTRGQQVTLRCSPISGHKSVSWYQQVLGQGPQFIFQYYEKEERGRGNFPDRFSARQFPNYSSELNVNALLLGDSALYLCASSQAGASGANVLTFGAGSRLTVL.

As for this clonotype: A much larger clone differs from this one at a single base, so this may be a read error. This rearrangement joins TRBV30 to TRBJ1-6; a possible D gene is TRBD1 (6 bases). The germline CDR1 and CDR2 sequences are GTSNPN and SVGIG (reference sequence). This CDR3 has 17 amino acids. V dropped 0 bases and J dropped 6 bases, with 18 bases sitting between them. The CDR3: CAWSVKGRGRGNSPLHF. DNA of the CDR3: TGTGCCTGGAGTGTAAAGGGCAGGGGAAGGGGTAATTCACCCCTCCACTTT.

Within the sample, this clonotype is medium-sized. The CDR3 here is CASSRSGNEQFF. CDR3 coding DNA: TGTGCCAGCTCTAGGTCTGGGAATGAGCAGTTCTTC. V usage is TRBV30 and J usage is TRBJ2-1; unclear D gene. CDR3 length: 12 residues. Looked up from germline, CDR1 is GTSNPN and CDR2 is SVGIG (reference sequence). Between the trimmed V and J ends, which lost 8 bases and 7 bases, there was a span of 15 bases.

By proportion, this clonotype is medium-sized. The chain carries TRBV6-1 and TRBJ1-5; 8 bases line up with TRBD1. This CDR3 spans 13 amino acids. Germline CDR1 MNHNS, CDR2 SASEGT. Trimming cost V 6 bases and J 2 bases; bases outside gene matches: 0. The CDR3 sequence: CASRQGGNQPQHF. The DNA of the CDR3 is TGTGCCAGCAGACAGGGGGGCAATCAGCCCCAGCATTTT.

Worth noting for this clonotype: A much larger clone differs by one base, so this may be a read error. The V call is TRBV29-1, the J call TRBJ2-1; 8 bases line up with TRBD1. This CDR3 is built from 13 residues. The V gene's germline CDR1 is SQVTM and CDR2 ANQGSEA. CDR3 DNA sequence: TGCAGCGGGCAGGGGGCGTTCTACAATGAGAAGTTCTTC. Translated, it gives CSGQGAFYNEKFF.

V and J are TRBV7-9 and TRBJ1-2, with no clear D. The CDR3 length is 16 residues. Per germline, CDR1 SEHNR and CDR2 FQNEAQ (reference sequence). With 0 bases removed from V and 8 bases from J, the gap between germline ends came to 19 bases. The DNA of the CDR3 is TGTGCCAGCAGCTTAGCCTCAGGAGCCCATTATGGAGGCTACACCTTC. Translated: CASSLASGAHYGGYTF.